This T cell receptor (beta chain) was obtained from a study of blood T cell repertoires in COVID-19. Trimming took 1 base from V and 3 from J; bases not matched to a gene: 9. CDR1 is SGDLS and CDR2 is YYNGEE in the germline V gene. CDR3 length equals 17 residues. Per the study methods: The assay estimated nucleated cells by amplifying reference gene primers. Generated by immunoSEQ multiplex PCR, the TCRdb table keeps only in-frame clones and is missing some. V and J calls and clone size are copied from that table; D and trimming were computed from the DNA. The table records under 400,000 clones, roughly 86% of them present only once.

The rearrangement uses TRBV9 and TRBJ2-3; 9 bases agree with TRBD2. Sequenced material: PBMCs or T cells enriched from blood (not recorded which). The clonotype originates from a woman aged 25 to 39 who had been exposed to COVID-19. Here the CDR3 DNA reads TGTGCCAGCAGCGTACCCTCGGCGGGAGGGCCGACAGATACGCAGTATTTT. Protein sequence: CASSVPSAGGPTDTQYF.